These 14 T cell receptor beta chains share one sample of origin, sequenced in a study of CD8 T cells in Susac syndrome. Random-hexamer reverse transcription was applied to about 0.5 to 1 ug RNA. TCRdb reanalysed the immunoSEQ multiplex PCR reads using MiXCR and keeps one entry per CDR3 protein. This table holds around 45,000 distinct CDR3 sequences, 93% found once. Material for sequencing was CD8+ T cells from PBMCs. These receptors all stem from a human donor in good health.

V usage is TRBV27 and J usage is TRBJ2-5; D call uncertain. V was shortened by 5 bases and J by 5 bases, with 15 bases between the two germline ends. This CDR3 is 14 amino acids long. CDR1 and CDR2 (germline): MNHEY, SMNVEV (reference sequence). As DNA, the CDR3 is TGTGCCAGCAGTCCAGTGGGTACTTATGAGACCCAGTACTTC. Translated: CASSPVGTYETQYF.

V gene TRBV5-1 combines with J gene TRBJ2-4, with TRBD1 identical over 9 bases. V shed 3 bases, J shed 7 bases, and the junction held 2 bases outside the gene matches. CDR1 is SGHRS and CDR2 is YFSETQ in the germline V gene. The length of the CDR3 is 13 residues. The CDR3 sequence: CASSSDRGNIQYF. Here the CDR3 DNA reads TGCGCCAGCAGCTCCGACAGGGGGAACATTCAGTACTTC.

The gene calls are TRBV21-1 and TRBJ2-7; TRBD1 is the table's D call and was not checked against the DNA. TRBV21-1 is labeled a pseudogene. This CDR3 contains 16 residues. The CDR3 bases are TGTGCCAGCAGCAAAGATGCCAGGACAGGGTCCTACGAGCAGTACTTC. Translated, it gives CASSKDARTGSYEQYF.

V and J are TRBV5-1 and TRBJ2-7, with 8 bases fitting TRBD1. The CDR3 spans 15 residues. Looked up from germline, CDR1 is SGHRS and CDR2 is YFSETQ. The J segment lost 3 bases and the V segment lost 4 bases, leaving 9 bases of the junction unmatched. The CDR3 DNA sequence: TGCGCCAGCAGCCCGGAGGCAGGGGGCAACTACGAGCAGTACTTC. Translated: CASSPEAGGNYEQYF.

The chain combines TRBV27 with TRBJ2-7; D is undetermined. The germline CDR1 and CDR2 sequences are MNHEY and SMNVEV (reference sequence). Trimming stripped 3 bases from V and 3 bases from J, with 12 bases between. The CDR3 is 14 residues long. The CDR3 DNA reads as TGTGCCAGCAGTTTGAGCAGTTCTTTCTACGAGCAGTACTTC. Translated: CASSLSSSFYEQYF.

The chain couples TRBV7-9 to TRBJ1-4, with D maybe TRBD1 (5 bases). The CDR3 contains 16 residues. Germline lookup yields CDR1 SEHNR and CDR2 FQNEAQ (reference sequence). With 4 bases removed from V and 6 bases from J, the gap between germline ends came to 18 bases. As DNA, the CDR3 is TGTGCCAGCAGCTCTGGCAAGGGGCCGGCTTATGAAAAACTGTTTTTT. Translation: CASSSGKGPAYEKLFF.

The J gene is TRBJ2-5, the V gene TRBV29-1; the match to TRBD1 covers 9 bases. The CDR3 contains 16 residues. Germline-derived CDR1 and CDR2 are SQVTM and ANQGSEA. J gave up 5 bases and V 6 bases, and 16 bases lay outside the gene matches. This CDR3 is CSVLLDGTGWGETQYF. CDR3 nucleotides: TGCAGCGTCCTTTTGGATGGGACAGGGTGGGGTGAGACCCAGTACTTC. Drawing the rest from reference TRBV29-1 and TRBJ2-5, the complete variable domain is SAVISQKPSRDICQRGTSLTIQCQVDSQVTMMFWYRQQPGQSLTLIATANQGSEATYESGFVIDKFPISRPNLTFSTLTVSNMSPEDSSIYLCSVLLDGTGWGETQYFGPGTRLLVL.

CDR3 DNA sequence: TGTGCCAGCACGGAGTTGGGGAGTTACAATGAGCAGTTCTTC. This gives the protein CASTELGSYNEQFF. The chain couples TRBV28 to TRBJ2-1, with D perhaps TRBD2 (5 bases). Germline V gene sequence: CDR1 MDHEN, CDR2 SYDVKM. V lost 7 bases to trimming and J lost 4 bases, with 14 bases between them. The CDR3 length is 14 residues.

V gene TRBV19 combines with J gene TRBJ2-5; 9 nucleotides agree with TRBD2. From germline, CDR1 is LNHDA and CDR2 SQIVND (reference sequence). Germline trimming cut 0 bases from V and 4 bases from J; bases unmatched to any gene: 0. The CDR3 has 14 amino acids. The CDR3 reads CASSIELAGETQYF. Written as DNA, the CDR3 is TGTGCCAGTAGTATAGAACTAGCGGGAGAGACCCAGTACTTC.

The chain employs TRBV5-4 and TRBJ2-5; either TRBD1 or TRBD2 may supply D (7 bases each). Per germline, CDR1 SGHNT and CDR2 YYREEE (reference sequence). CDR3 length equals 19 residues. Trimming removed 0 bases at V and 1 base at J, with 22 bases between. This chain's CDR3 is CASSLGTAGDSPLQETQYF. DNA of the CDR3: TGTGCCAGCAGCTTGGGGACGGCGGGGGACAGCCCTCTCCAAGAGACCCAGTACTTC. Supplemented by reference TRBV5-4 and TRBJ2-5, the full variable domain reads ETGVTQSPTHLIKTRGQQVTLRCSSQSGHNTVSWYQQALGQGPQFIFQYYREEENGRGNFPPRFSGLQFPNYSSELNVNALELDDSALYLCASSLGTAGDSPLQETQYFGPGTRLLVL.

V and J are TRBV28 and TRBJ2-1, with 8 bases that match TRBD2. J was trimmed by 6 bases and V by 2 bases; bases with no gene match: 6. Per germline, CDR1 MDHEN and CDR2 SYDVKM. The CDR3 spans 15 residues. The chain's CDR3 is CASSLLGREVNEQFF. The CDR3 DNA follows: TGTGCCAGCAGTTTACTCGGGAGGGAGGTCAATGAGCAGTTCTTC.

The chain joins TRBV28 to TRBJ2-3; D call uncertain. Germline CDR1 is MDHEN and CDR2 is SYDVKM. The V and J ends lost 5 bases and 2 bases respectively, with 14 bases between them. The CDR3 covers 15 residues. CDR3 in amino acids: CASSGPARITDTQYF. CDR3 DNA sequence: TGTGCCAGCAGTGGCCCCGCGCGGATCACAGATACGCAGTATTTT.

J is TRBJ2-5 and V is TRBV7-8; D perhaps matches TRBD2 (5 bases). The germline V gene has CDR1 SGHVS and CDR2 FQNEAQ. CDR3 size: 15 residues. The V end lost 1 base, the J end lost 2 bases, and 11 bases lay between the germline ends. As DNA, the CDR3 is TGTGCCAGCAGCTTAGTCGGGAATCAGCAAGAGACCCAGTACTTC. This sequence encodes CASSLVGNQQETQYF. Supplemented by reference TRBV7-8 and TRBJ2-5, the full variable domain reads GAGVSQSPRYKVAKRGQDVALRCDPISGHVSLFWYQQALGQGPEFLTYFQNEAQLDKSGLPSDRFFAERPEGSVSTLKIQRTQQEDSAVYLCASSLVGNQQETQYFGPGTRLLVL.

V gene TRBV5-6 combines with J gene TRBJ1-2; D perhaps matches TRBD1 (6 bases). Trimming left V 3 bases short and J 6 bases short, with 15 bases between. Germline-derived CDR1 and CDR2 are SGHDT and YYEEEE. The CDR3 covers 14 residues. This CDR3 reads CASSSPRGWDGYTF. CDR3 sequence (DNA): TGTGCCAGCAGCTCCCCCAGGGGATGGGATGGCTACACCTTC.